Below are 19 T cell receptor beta chains sequenced from a single sample in a study of blood T cell repertoires in COVID-19. Method: immunoSEQ multiplex PCR; TCRdb's copy keeps in-frame clones and lacks some. The table shows about 150,000 clones, with roughly nine tenths occurring only once. The sample consisted of peripheral blood. Receptor source: a man aged 18 to 29 with COVID-19, enrolled during active disease.

J is TRBJ2-7 and V is TRBV27; possible D gene TRBD2, 5 bases. The germline CDR1 and CDR2 sequences are MNHEY and SMNVEV (reference sequence). The CDR3 has 15 amino acids. V dropped 1 base and J dropped 2 bases, with 12 bases sitting between them. The CDR3 here is CASSLLGARAYEQYF. The CDR3 region has the DNA TGTGCCAGCAGTTTATTGGGAGCACGGGCCTACGAGCAGTACTTC.

V is TRBV19 and J is TRBJ2-3; TRBD2 agrees at 10 bases. Germline values: CDR1 LNHDA, CDR2 SQIVND (reference sequence). The ends lost 5 bases at V and 3 bases at J; junction bases unmatched: 8. CDR3 length: 16 residues. The CDR3 nucleotides are TGTGCCAGTAGTCCCCTAGCGGGAGAGGGAACAGATACGCAGTATTTT. Its translation is CASSPLAGEGTDTQYF. The entire variable domain, with the rest obtained from reference TRBV19 and TRBJ2-3, is as follows: DGGITQSPKYLFRKEGQNVTLSCEQNLNHDAMYWYRQDPGQGLRLIYYSQIVNDFQKGDIAEGYSVSREKKESFPLTVTSAQKNPTAFYLCASSPLAGEGTDTQYFGPGTRLTVL.

This rearrangement joins TRBV3-1 (or the pseudogene TRBV3-2) to TRBJ2-2, with D tentatively TRBD1 (5 bases). Germline-derived CDR1 and CDR2 are LGHDT and YNNKEL (reference sequence). CDR3 size: 15 residues. The V end was cut by 2 bases, the J end by 4 bases, with 11 bases between. CDR3 region: CASSQPWGVTGELFF. As DNA, the CDR3 is TGTGCCAGCAGCCAACCATGGGGCGTCACCGGGGAGCTGTTTTTT.

The chain has TRBV18 and TRBJ2-5, with D uncertain. CDR1 is KGHSH and CDR2 is LQKENI in the germline V gene. Trimming took off 3 bases at V and 1 base at J, with 9 bases between the two ends. The CDR3 contains 14 residues. The CDR3 region is CASSPGAPQETQYF. The CDR3 region has the DNA TGTGCCAGCTCACCCGGAGCTCCCCAAGAGACCCAGTACTTC.

The V call is TRBV9, the J call TRBJ2-1; TRBD2 aligns across 11 bases. Per germline, CDR1 SGDLS and CDR2 YYNGEE. V was clipped by 3 bases and J by 4 bases; unmatched bases: 6. The CDR3 contains 16 residues. CDR3 in amino acids: CASSGQTSGNYNEQFF. The CDR3 region has the DNA TGTGCCAGCAGCGGACAGACTAGCGGGAATTACAATGAGCAGTTCTTC. The full variable domain, in which reference TRBV9 and TRBJ2-1 provide the parts outside the CDR3, is DSGVTQTPKHLITATGQRVTLRCSPRSGDLSVYWYQQSLDQGLQFLIQYYNGEERAKGNILERFSAQQFPDLHSELNLSSLELGDSALYFCASSGQTSGNYNEQFFGPGTRLTVL.

This sequence joins TRBV2 and TRBJ2-7; 8 bases fit TRBD1. Germline V gives CDR1 SNHLY, CDR2 FYNNEI. The CDR3 is 15 amino acids. V was pared by 6 bases and J by 5 bases, with 12 bases of the junction left unmatched. The DNA of the CDR3 is TGTGCCAGCAGCCCCGGGACAGGCCCCTGGGACGAGCAGTACTTC. Its protein is CASSPGTGPWDEQYF.

The J gene is TRBJ2-1, the V gene TRBV3-1 (or the pseudogene TRBV3-2), with D possibly matching TRBD1 (5 bases). This CDR3 is built from 20 residues. Germline V gene sequence: CDR1 LGHDT, CDR2 YNNKEL (reference sequence). Trimming removed 1 base from V and 7 bases from J, with 29 bases in between. Here the CDR3 reads CASSQGARGLGKGYNNEQFF. Written as DNA, the CDR3 is TGTGCCAGCAGCCAAGGCGCCCGTGGGTTGGGGAAGGGGTATAATAATGAGCAGTTCTTC.

This clone has a single count. V usage is TRBV4-3 and J usage is TRBJ2-7; D ambiguous. Germline V lookup: CDR1 LGHNA, CDR2 YSLEER. There are 13 residues in the CDR3. The V and J ends lost 0 bases and 3 bases respectively, with 6 bases between them. The DNA of the CDR3 is TGCGCCAGCAGCCAAGATCTAATCTACGAGCAGTACTTC. Its protein product is CASSQDLIYEQYF.

This clone has only one observation. The chain links TRBV10-3 to TRBJ1-3, with D possibly matching TRBD1 (6 bases). The CDR3 sequence is 15 residues long. Germline values: CDR1 ENHRY, CDR2 SYGVKD. Trimming took off 5 bases at V and 0 bases at J, with 11 bases between the two ends. The CDR3 is CAISSGARSGNTIYF. The CDR3, as DNA: TGTGCCATCAGTTCAGGGGCTCGCTCTGGAAACACCATATATTTT.

The CDR3 DNA reads as TGTGCCAGTACCCTAAGGGCAGGGGCCTACGAGCAGTACTTC. This translates into CASTLRAGAYEQYF. The chain links TRBV19 to TRBJ2-7, with D possibly TRBD1 on 6 matching bases. Germline assignment: CDR1 LNHDA and CDR2 SQIVND (reference sequence). V was pared by 7 bases and J by 2 bases, with 15 bases between. The CDR3 totals 14 residues.

The V call is TRBV9, the J call TRBJ2-1, with TRBD1 identical over 7 bases. Trimming cost V 2 bases and J 4 bases; bases outside gene matches: 3. The CDR3 spans 14 residues. Germline V gene data show CDR1 as SGDLS and CDR2 as YYNGEE. CDR3 sequence (DNA): TGTGCCAGCAGCGTTGGACAGGTTTACAATGAGCAGTTCTTC. Translated: CASSVGQVYNEQFF.

The rearrangement links TRBV27 to TRBJ2-1; 10 positions agree with TRBD2. The length of the CDR3 is 14 residues. The trim removed 5 bases at V and 9 bases at J, leaving 7 bases unmatched. Germline values: CDR1 MNHEY, CDR2 SMNVEV (reference sequence). This CDR3 is CASSLAGVGGEQFF. In nucleotides, the CDR3 is TGTGCCAGCAGTCTAGCGGGGGTTGGCGGTGAGCAGTTCTTC.

This sequence joins TRBV7-9 and TRBJ2-1; 8 bases align to TRBD2. The J segment lost 8 bases and the V segment lost 4 bases, leaving 10 bases of the junction unmatched. CDR1 SEHNR and CDR2 FQNEAQ come from the germline V gene (reference sequence). The CDR3 sequence is 15 residues long. The CDR3 region has the DNA TGTGCCAGCAGCTCACTAGCGGAGGGGGTAGATGAGCAGTTCTTC. Encoded protein: CASSSLAEGVDEQFF.

The CDR3 reads CASMSSQGWGEKLFF. As DNA, the CDR3 is TGTGCCAGCATGTCCTCACAGGGATGGGGTGAAAAACTGTTTTTT. V usage is TRBV7-9 and J usage is TRBJ1-4, with D perhaps matching TRBD1 (6 bases). The CDR3 has 15 residues. Germline CDR1 is SEHNR and CDR2 is FQNEAQ (reference sequence). Trimming removed 7 bases from V and 7 bases from J, with 19 bases in between.

This chain uses TRBV27 with TRBJ1-4, with D perhaps matching TRBD1 (6 bases). V was clipped by 8 bases and J by 4 bases, with 23 bases between them. CDR1 and CDR2 from the germline V gene are MNHEY and SMNVEV (reference sequence). This CDR3 is built from 17 residues. The CDR3 loop reads CASAISDGAGHNEKLFF. The CDR3, as DNA: TGTGCCAGCGCGATCTCGGACGGAGCGGGACATAATGAAAAACTGTTTTTT.

The chain uses TRBV6-2 or TRBV6-3 and TRBJ1-2; D may be TRBD1 (6 bases). V lost 6 bases and J lost 2, with 22 bases in between. There are 17 residues in the CDR3. CDR1 and CDR2 from the germline V gene are MNHEY and SVGEGT. CDR3: CASSPIAMIQGNYGYTF. CDR3 DNA: TGTGCCAGCAGCCCTATCGCGATGATACAGGGAAACTATGGCTACACCTTC.

In nucleotides, the CDR3 is TGTGCCACGCTCCGGTACGAGACCCAGTACTTC. Translated: CATLRYETQYF. The chain carries TRBV6-5 and TRBJ2-5, with no clear D. V lost 10 bases and J 5 bases, leaving 11 bases between the germline ends. CDR3 length: 11 residues. Germline CDR1 is MNHEY and CDR2 is SVGAGI.

The chain has TRBV13 and TRBJ2-7; 8 bases agree with TRBD1. Germline CDR1 is PRHDT and CDR2 is FYEKMQ (reference sequence). V trimming: 5 bases; J trimming: 0 bases; junction bases outside the gene matches: 15. The CDR3 is 18 residues long. CDR3 nucleotides: TGTGCCAGCAGCCCACTGACAGGGGCCACTACTGCCTCCTACGAGCAGTACTTC. Translated: CASSPLTGATTASYEQYF.

This clone occurred once. The rearrangement joins TRBV6-4 to TRBJ1-5; 8 bases align to TRBD1. Germline V lookup: CDR1 MRHNA, CDR2 SNTAGT. The J segment lost 7 bases and the V segment lost 8 bases, leaving 10 bases of the junction unmatched. The CDR3 runs to 14 residues. The CDR3: CASSDRGEEQPQHF. CDR3 DNA: TGTGCCAGCTCCGACAGGGGAGAGGAACAGCCCCAGCATTTT.